These 26 T cell receptor beta chains originate from one sample sequenced in a study of Ad26.COV2.S vaccination and SARS-CoV-2 variants (dated by TCRdb to about 2021). The treatment or condition label for this specimen denotes: some 20 received Ad26.COV2.S at low or high dose, single or two shots; five or six received placebo; per-sample allocation not given. For vaccine and placebo recipients, the sequenced repertoires came from samples collected on day 63 after the first injection. The library was made by the immunoSEQ multiplex PCR assay. Entries here come from immuneACCESS through TCRdb and include only in-frame sequences with V and J called. Some clones fail to appear in such tables; in the studies checked, an unresolved V gene covers under half of the shortfall, and the cause of the remainder is unknown. The sample includes 400,000 to 450,000 clones, with approximately 90% observed a single time. The top ten clones comprise 10% to 15% of the sample.

Sequenced here: peripheral blood, sampled in a trial of Ad26.COV2.S vaccine versus placebo. The receptors originated from a person aged 18-65 years who received the Ad26.COV2.S COVID-19 vaccine or a placebo.

The chain uses TRBV6-6 and TRBJ1-5; perhaps TRBD1 as D (5 bases). The germline gives CDR1 MNHNY, CDR2 SVGAGI (reference sequence). V lost 6 bases and J lost 0, with 12 bases in between. The length of the CDR3 is 15 residues. In DNA form, the CDR3 reads TGTGCCAGCAGCATACAGGATTATAGCAATCAGCCCCAGCATTTT. It is translated as CASSIQDYSNQPQHF.

V gene TRBV20-1 combines with J gene TRBJ2-3, with TRBD2 as a possible D gene (6 bases). This CDR3 contains 15 residues. V gave up 3 bases and J gave up 5 bases, with 18 bases separating them. Germline CDR1 is DFQATT and CDR2 is SNEGSKA (reference sequence). CDR3: CSASKFPGREDTQYF. The DNA for the CDR3 is TGCAGTGCTAGTAAATTCCCCGGGCGGGAAGATACGCAGTATTTT.

The chain recombines TRBV28 with TRBJ1-2, with a weak D call TRBD1 (6 bases). V was cut by 6 bases and J by 9 bases, with 17 bases left in between. Germline loops: CDR1 MDHEN, CDR2 SYDVKM. The CDR3 has 13 residues. The CDR3 spells CASRYRVKGSYTF. DNA for the CDR3: TGTGCCAGCAGATACAGGGTAAAAGGGAGCTACACCTTC.

This chain joins TRBV4-3 and TRBJ1-1, with TRBD1 matching 8 bases. The CDR3 runs to 17 residues. CDR1 LGHNA and CDR2 YSLEER come from the germline V gene. After removal of 0 bases from V and 9 bases from J, the junction contained 15 bases not matched to a gene. CDR3 loop: CASSQDDRTGNWMKAFF. The CDR3 nucleotides read TGCGCCAGCAGCCAAGATGACCGGACAGGGAATTGGATGAAAGCTTTCTTT.

The genes are TRBV14 and TRBJ1-1; D is unclear. This CDR3 is 15 amino acids long. V lost 1 base to trimming and J lost 4 bases, with 13 bases between them. Germline CDR1 SGHDN, CDR2 FVKESK. The CDR3 sequence is CASSQVLGSSTEAFF. The CDR3 DNA is TGTGCCAGCAGCCAAGTCCTGGGGTCTAGCACTGAAGCTTTCTTT.

The chain has TRBV29-1 and TRBJ1-2; D is unclear. The V end lost 7 bases, the J end lost 2 bases, and 11 bases lay between the germline ends. Germline assignment: CDR1 SQVTM and CDR2 ANQGSEA. The CDR3 totals 12 residues. The DNA for the CDR3 is TGCAGCGCCCGCGACGGGAACTATGGCTACACCTTC. Translated: CSARDGNYGYTF.

The chain employs TRBV5-1 and TRBJ2-7, with 10 positions matching TRBD2. This CDR3 has 16 amino acids. V trimming: 3 bases; J trimming: 1 base; junction bases outside the gene matches: 7. Germline V gives CDR1 SGHRS, CDR2 YFSETQ. CDR3 in amino acids: CASSSPAGGPSYEQYF. CDR3 sequence (DNA): TGCGCCAGCAGCTCGCCAGCGGGAGGGCCGTCCTACGAGCAGTACTTC.

J is TRBJ1-1 and V is TRBV6-1; D unresolved. The germline V and J ends were trimmed by 1 base and 10 bases, with 7 bases remaining between them. Germline CDR1 MNHNS, CDR2 SASEGT. The CDR3 runs to 11 residues. In nucleotides, the CDR3 is TGTGCCAGCAGTGAAGGTTCGGTAGCTTTCTTT. This encodes CASSEGSVAFF.

The chain recombines TRBV2 with TRBJ2-3; D call uncertain. Germline V CDR1 and CDR2: SNHLY, FYNNEI. The CDR3 spans 13 residues. The V and J ends lost 4 bases and 6 bases respectively, with 11 bases between them. CDR3 sequence (DNA): TGTGCCAGCAGTGGTGGGGTGGGTGATACGCAGTATTTT. The encoded protein is CASSGGVGDTQYF.

The chain links TRBV6-1 to TRBJ2-4; 8 bases match TRBD2. The CDR3 extends over 15 amino acids. The junction had 6 bases not matched to a gene; V was cut back by 0 bases and J by 8 bases. CDR1 MNHNS and CDR2 SASEGT come from the germline V gene. CDR3 sequence: CASSEALGGGDIQYF. The CDR3 bases are TGTGCCAGCAGTGAAGCGCTCGGGGGGGGAGACATTCAGTACTTC.

This chain joins TRBV10-3 and TRBJ1-5, with a weak D call TRBD1 (5 bases). The CDR3 contains 15 residues. Trimming cost V 6 bases and J 3 bases, with 15 bases left between them. The germline V gene encodes CDR1 ENHRY and CDR2 SYGVKD. The CDR3 DNA is TGTGCCATCAGGCCCGCGGGGACGGTCAATCAGCCCCAGCATTTT. Protein sequence: CAIRPAGTVNQPQHF.

This sequence joins TRBV5-8 and TRBJ2-1, with D perhaps assigned TRBD1 or TRBD2 (6 bases each). Germline V CDR1 and CDR2: SGHTS, YDEGEE. The CDR3 loop spans 13 amino acids. V was shortened by 5 bases and J by 7 bases, with 13 bases between the two germline ends. The CDR3 sequence: CASSQWGANEQFF. The CDR3 DNA follows: TGTGCCAGCAGTCAGTGGGGGGCTAATGAGCAGTTCTTC.

The chain combines TRBV4-3 with TRBJ2-3; 9 bases are a match to TRBD2. The J segment lost 4 bases and the V segment lost 1 base, leaving 3 bases of the junction unmatched. CDR3 length: 15 residues. CDR1 and CDR2 (germline): LGHNA, YSLEER. DNA for the CDR3: TGCGCCAGCAGCCAAGGGCTAGCGGGACCAGATACGCAGTATTTT. Translation gives CASSQGLAGPDTQYF.

CDR3 in DNA: TGCGCCAGCAGCTCGAGGGGAGGCGTGGGGAACACTGAAGCTTTCTTT. It translates to CASSSRGGVGNTEAFF. The chain couples TRBV5-1 to TRBJ1-1, with D maybe TRBD1 (5 bases). Germline V lookup: CDR1 SGHRS, CDR2 YFSETQ. The V end was cut by 3 bases, the J end by 1 base, with 16 bases between. The CDR3 spans 16 residues.

The chain employs TRBV3-1 (or the pseudogene TRBV3-2) and TRBJ1-1, with D possibly matching TRBD1 (6 bases). The germline V gene encodes CDR1 LGHDT and CDR2 YNNKEL (reference sequence). The CDR3 loop spans 14 amino acids. Trimming cost V 3 bases and J 6 bases, with 14 bases left between them. The CDR3 region is CASSHRGATPEAFF. The CDR3 DNA sequence: TGTGCCAGCAGCCACAGGGGCGCAACCCCTGAAGCTTTCTTT.

The chain has TRBV28 and TRBJ1-5; D unclear. From germline, CDR1 is MDHEN and CDR2 SYDVKM. The CDR3 runs 15 residues. Trimming cost V 6 bases and J 0 bases, with 12 bases left between them. CDR3 nucleotides: TGTGCCAGCAGCTCCAATGAAATTAGCAATCAGCCCCAGCATTTT. Translation: CASSSNEISNQPQHF.

This chain links TRBV20-1 with TRBJ2-7, with D uncertain. CDR1 and CDR2 (germline): DFQATT, SNEGSKA (reference sequence). The V gene lost 8 bases and the J gene lost 1 base, with 9 bases spanning the gap. CDR3 length: 11 residues. In nucleotides, the CDR3 is TGCAGTATGGGTAGGTCCTACGAGCAGTACTTC. Its translation is CSMGRSYEQYF.

The rearrangement joins TRBV2 to TRBJ1-3, with TRBD1 as a possible D gene (6 bases). Deletions cut 5 bases from V and 0 bases from J, with 11 bases between. Germline CDR1 SNHLY, CDR2 FYNNEI. The CDR3 is 15 residues long. CDR3 amino acids: CASSRQVLSGNTIYF. The DNA for the CDR3 is TGTGCCAGCAGTCGACAGGTCCTCTCTGGAAACACCATATATTTT.

In DNA form, the CDR3 reads TGTGCCAGCAGTGAAGGGACAGGGGAGACCCAGTACTTC. Translation gives CASSEGTGETQYF. V gene TRBV2 combines with J gene TRBJ2-5; 8 positions agree with TRBD1. This CDR3 region has 13 residues. The germline CDR1 and CDR2 sequences are SNHLY and FYNNEI. V trimming: 1 base; J trimming: 5 bases; junction bases outside the gene matches: 0.

This clone was recorded once. This sequence joins TRBV5-1 and TRBJ2-1; perhaps TRBD2 as D (7 bases). V shed 4 bases and J shed 1 base, with 15 bases lying between them. Germline V gives CDR1 SGHRS, CDR2 YFSETQ. The CDR3 runs 16 residues. The CDR3, as DNA: TGCGCCAGCAGCCTACAGGGTAGCGGGTCCTACAATGAGCAGTTCTTC. It codes for CASSLQGSGSYNEQFF.

The J gene is TRBJ2-4, the V gene TRBV3-1 (or the pseudogene TRBV3-2); weak D call: TRBD2 (6 bases). Germline V lookup: CDR1 LGHDT, CDR2 YNNKEL (reference sequence). The CDR3 runs 17 residues. The V and J ends lost 0 bases and 2 bases respectively, with 14 bases between them. CDR3 residues: CASSQDLRGYTKNIQYF. CDR3 nucleotide sequence: TGTGCCAGCAGCCAAGATTTACGGGGGTATACCAAAAACATTCAGTACTTC.

The chain joins TRBV6-5 to TRBJ1-2, with 7 bases lining up with TRBD1. V shed 8 bases and J 6 bases; nucleotides not matched to a gene: 12. Looked up from germline, CDR1 is MNHEY and CDR2 is SVGAGI. This CDR3 has 14 amino acids. The CDR3 DNA follows: TGTGCCAGCCTCCCGACAGGGAAGTTGGATGGCTACACCTTC. It translates to CASLPTGKLDGYTF.

The V gene is TRBV5-8, the J gene TRBJ2-5; weak D call: TRBD2 (5 bases). CDR3 size: 15 residues. Germline lookup yields CDR1 SGHTS and CDR2 YDEGEE. Trimming cost V 3 bases and J 5 bases, with 17 bases left between them. The CDR3 nucleotides are TGTGCCAGCAGCTGGGGAGAACAGAGAGGGGAGACCCAGTACTTC. This gives the protein CASSWGEQRGETQYF.

V and J are TRBV4-3 and TRBJ2-7, with 7 bases identical to TRBD1. CDR1 and CDR2 from the germline V gene are LGHNA and YSLEER. Trimming at V came to 4 bases and at J to 5 bases, leaving 5 bases not matched to a gene. This CDR3 has 13 amino acids. The CDR3 protein is CASSLVQGNEQYF. The CDR3 nucleotides are TGCGCCAGCAGCCTCGTACAGGGGAACGAGCAGTACTTC.

The chain recombines TRBV30 with TRBJ1-1; unclear D gene. The CDR3 sequence is 12 residues long. CDR1 GTSNPN and CDR2 SVGIG come from the germline V gene (reference sequence). Trimming took off 2 bases at V and 8 bases at J, with 12 bases between the two ends. The CDR3, as DNA: TGTGCCTGGAGTTTCACGACGGCCGAAGCTTTCTTT. Its protein product is CAWSFTTAEAFF.

Only a few counts were recorded for this clone. The genes are TRBV5-1 and TRBJ2-7; the match to TRBD1 covers 8 bases. From germline, CDR1 is SGHRS and CDR2 YFSETQ. Trimming removed 0 bases from V and 6 bases from J; junction bases left unmatched: 8. This CDR3 region has 15 residues. Written as DNA, the CDR3 is TGCGCCAGCAGCTTGGCCTTGGCAGGGGGCGTCGAGCAGTACTTC. Translation: CASSLALAGGVEQYF.